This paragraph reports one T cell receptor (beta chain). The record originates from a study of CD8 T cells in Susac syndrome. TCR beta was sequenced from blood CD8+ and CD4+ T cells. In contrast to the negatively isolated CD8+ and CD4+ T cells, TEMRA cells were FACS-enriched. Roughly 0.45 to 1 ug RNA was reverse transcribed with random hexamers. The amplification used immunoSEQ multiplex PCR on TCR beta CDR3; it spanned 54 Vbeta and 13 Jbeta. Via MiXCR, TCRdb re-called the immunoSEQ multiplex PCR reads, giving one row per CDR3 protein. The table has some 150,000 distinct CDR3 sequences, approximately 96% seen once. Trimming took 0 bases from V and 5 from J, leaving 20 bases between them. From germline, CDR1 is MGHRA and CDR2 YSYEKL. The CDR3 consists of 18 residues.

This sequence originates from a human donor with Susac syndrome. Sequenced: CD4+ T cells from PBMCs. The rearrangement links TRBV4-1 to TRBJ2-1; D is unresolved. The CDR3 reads CASSQDFHPARQHNEQFF. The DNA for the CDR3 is TGCGCCAGCAGCCAAGATTTTCACCCAGCGAGACAACACAATGAGCAGTTCTTC.